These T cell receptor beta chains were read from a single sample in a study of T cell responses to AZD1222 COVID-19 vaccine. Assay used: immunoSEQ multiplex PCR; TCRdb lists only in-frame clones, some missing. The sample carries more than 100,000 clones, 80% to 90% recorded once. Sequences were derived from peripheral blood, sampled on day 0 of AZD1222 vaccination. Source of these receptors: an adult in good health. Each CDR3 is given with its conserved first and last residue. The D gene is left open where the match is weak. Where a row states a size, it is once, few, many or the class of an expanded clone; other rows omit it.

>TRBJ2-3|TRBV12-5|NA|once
CASGLARQSFISTDTQYF
TGTGCTAGTGGTTTGGCCCGACAGTCCTTTATATCCACAGATACGCAGTATTTT
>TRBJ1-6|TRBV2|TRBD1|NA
CASRQGAIDSPLHF
TGTGCCAGTCGGCAGGGGGCGATAGATTCACCCCTCCACTTT
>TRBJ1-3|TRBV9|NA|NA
CASSAGLGNTIYF
TGTGCCAGCAGCGCGGGACTCGGAAACACCATATATTTT
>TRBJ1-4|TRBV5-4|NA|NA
CASSLGGSVEKLFF
TGTGCCAGCAGCTTGGGTGGATCAGTCGAAAAACTGTTTTTT
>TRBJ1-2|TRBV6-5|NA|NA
CASSYSGGRESTF
TGTGCCAGCAGTTACTCCGGTGGCAGGGAATCAACCTTC
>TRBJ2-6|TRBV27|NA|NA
CASSLSIVRTVPLSGANVLTF
TGTGCCAGCAGTTTATCGATTGTAAGAACCGTTCCTCTCTCTGGGGCCAACGTCCTGACTTTC
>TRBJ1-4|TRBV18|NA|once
CASSPGTFNEKLFF
TGTGCCAGCTCACCAGGGACATTTAATGAAAAACTGTTTTTT
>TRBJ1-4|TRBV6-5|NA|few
CASNNRAQKEKLFF
TGTGCCAGCAACAACAGGGCCCAAAAAGAAAAACTGTTTTTT
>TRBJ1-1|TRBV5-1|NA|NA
CASSPWGNTEAFF
TGCGCCAGCAGCCCGTGGGGGAACACTGAAGCTTTCTTT
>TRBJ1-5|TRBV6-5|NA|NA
CASGPNQPQHF
TGTGCCAGCGGCCCCAATCAGCCCCAGCATTTT
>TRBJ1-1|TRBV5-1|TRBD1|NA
CASSYGQGAVNTEAFF
TGCGCCAGCAGCTACGGACAGGGGGCTGTGAACACTGAAGCTTTCTTT
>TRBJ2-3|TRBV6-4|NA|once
CASSDPVGHPSTDTQYF
TGTGCCAGCAGTGACCCTGTAGGCCATCCTAGCACAGATACGCAGTATTTT
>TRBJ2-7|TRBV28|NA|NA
CASSLFGGRGGEQYF
TGTGCCAGCAGTTTATTCGGGGGCAGGGGAGGCGAGCAGTACTTC
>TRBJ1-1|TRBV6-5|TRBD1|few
CASGTGTVTTEAFF
TGTGCCAGCGGAACCGGGACAGTTACCACTGAAGCTTTCTTT
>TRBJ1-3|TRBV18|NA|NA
CASSPFQTVFSGNTIYF
TGTGCCAGCTCACCATTTCAGACAGTCTTCTCTGGAAACACCATATATTTT
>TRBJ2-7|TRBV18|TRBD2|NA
CASSPGGGLSEQYF
TGTGCCAGCTCACCCGGCGGGGGGCTGAGCGAGCAGTACTTC
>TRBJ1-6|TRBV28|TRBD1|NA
CANGPGGSPLHF
TGTGCCAACGGCCCAGGGGGTTCACCCCTCCACTTT
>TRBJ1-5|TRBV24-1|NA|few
CATSDPNQPQHF
TGTGCCACCAGTGATCCCAATCAGCCCCAGCATTTT
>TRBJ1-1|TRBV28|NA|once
CASSLIVGEAFF
TGTGCCAGCAGTTTGATAGTGGGTGAAGCTTTCTTT
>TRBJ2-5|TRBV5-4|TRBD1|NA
CASSRDRGVLETQYF
TGTGCCAGCAGCCGGGACAGGGGGGTTTTGGAGACCCAGTACTTC
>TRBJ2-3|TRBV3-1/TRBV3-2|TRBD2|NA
CASSQRAAGRRTDTQYF
TGTGCCAGCAGCCAGCGCGCAGCGGGGCGTCGCACAGATACGCAGTATTTT
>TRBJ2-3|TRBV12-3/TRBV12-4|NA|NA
CASSLLPDTQYF
TGTGCCAGCAGTTTACTGCCAGATACGCAGTATTTT
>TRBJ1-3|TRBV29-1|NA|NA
CSVAERRFSGNTIYF
TGCAGCGTTGCGGAACGGCGTTTCAGTGGAAACACCATATATTTT
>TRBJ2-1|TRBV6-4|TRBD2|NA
CASSRWDPGIGTSGNNEQFF
TGTGCCAGCAGTCGGTGGGATCCCGGGATTGGGACTAGCGGTAACAATGAGCAGTTCTTC
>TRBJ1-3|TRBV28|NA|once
CASSLFLGTAFSGNTIYF
TGTGCCAGCAGTTTGTTCTTAGGGACGGCTTTCTCTGGAAACACCATATATTTT
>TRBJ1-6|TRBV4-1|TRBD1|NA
CASSQDFMGQGSYNSPLHF
TGCGCCAGCAGCCAAGATTTTATGGGACAGGGTTCCTATAATTCACCCCTCCACTTT
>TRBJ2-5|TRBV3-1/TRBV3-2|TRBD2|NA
CASSQLAGGRETQYF
TGTGCCAGCAGCCAACTAGCGGGGGGGCGAGAGACCCAGTACTTC
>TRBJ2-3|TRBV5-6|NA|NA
CASSLDLGDTQYF
TGTGCCAGCAGCTTGGATTTGGGAGATACGCAGTATTTT
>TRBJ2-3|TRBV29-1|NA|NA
CSVAVGGTDTQYF
TGCAGCGTGGCCGTTGGGGGGACAGATACGCAGTATTTT
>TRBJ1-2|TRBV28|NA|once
CASSLQGKYGYTF
TGTGCCAGCAGCCTCCAGGGAAAGTATGGCTACACCTTC
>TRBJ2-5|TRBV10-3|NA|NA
CAITAGTLQTQYF
TGTGCCATCACTGCCGGGACACTTCAGACCCAGTACTTC
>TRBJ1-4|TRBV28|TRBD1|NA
CASSPTGGRANEKLFF
TGTGCCAGCAGTCCTACAGGGGGCCGGGCTAATGAAAAACTGTTTTTT
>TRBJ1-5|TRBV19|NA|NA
CASLQGGNQPQHF
TGTGCCAGTTTGCAGGGTGGAAATCAGCCCCAGCATTTT
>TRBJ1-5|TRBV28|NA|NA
CASSLMYGGPQHF
TGTGCCAGCAGTTTAATGTATGGTGGGCCCCAGCATTTT
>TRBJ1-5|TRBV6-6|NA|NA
CAGRQGNQPQHF
TGTGCCGGTAGACAGGGCAATCAGCCCCAGCATTTT
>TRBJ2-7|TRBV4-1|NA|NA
CASSQAWTEEQYF
TGCGCCAGCAGCCAAGCTTGGACAGAGGAGCAGTACTTC
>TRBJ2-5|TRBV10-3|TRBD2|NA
CAISNGLAMETQYF
TGTGCCATCAGTAACGGACTAGCGATGGAGACCCAGTACTTC
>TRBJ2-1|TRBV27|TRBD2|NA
CASSSRLAGGLRTNEQFF
TGTGCCAGCAGTTCAAGACTAGCGGGAGGTCTGAGAACCAATGAGCAGTTCTTC
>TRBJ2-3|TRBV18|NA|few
CASSPQKSSTDTQYF
TGTGCCAGCTCCCCCCAAAAATCTAGCACAGATACGCAGTATTTT
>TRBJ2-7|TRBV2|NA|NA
CASSQWGARSYEQYF
TGTGCCAGCAGCCAATGGGGGGCGCGGTCCTACGAGCAGTACTTC
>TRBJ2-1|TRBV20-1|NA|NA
CSASVQSYEQFF
TGCAGTGCTAGTGTGCAGAGCTATGAGCAGTTCTTC
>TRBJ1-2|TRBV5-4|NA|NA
CASSSGYGYTF
TGTGCCAGCAGTTCGGGCTATGGCTACACCTTC
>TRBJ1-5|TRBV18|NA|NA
CASSPSPPGSNQPQHF
TGTGCCAGCTCACCATCCCCTCCAGGTAGCAATCAGCCCCAGCATTTT
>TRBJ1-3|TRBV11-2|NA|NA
CASSLTTGAVGNTIYF
TGTGCCAGCAGCTTAACAACGGGGGCTGTTGGAAACACCATATATTTT
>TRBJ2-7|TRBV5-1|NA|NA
CASSFSGLEYEQYF
TGCGCCAGCAGCTTCAGTGGGCTAGAATACGAGCAGTACTTC
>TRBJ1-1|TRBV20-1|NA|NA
CSASKGPEAFF
TGCAGTGCTAGTAAAGGACCTGAAGCTTTCTTT
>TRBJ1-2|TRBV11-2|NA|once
CASSLVLNWNYGYTF
TGTGCCAGCAGCTTAGTCCTCAACTGGAACTATGGCTACACCTTC
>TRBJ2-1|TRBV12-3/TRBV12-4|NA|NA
CASRLGPANEQFF
TGTGCCAGCAGACTCGGCCCGGCCAATGAGCAGTTCTTC
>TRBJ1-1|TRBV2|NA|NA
CASSERQGNTEAFF
TGTGCCAGCAGTGAAAGGCAGGGCAACACTGAAGCTTTCTTT
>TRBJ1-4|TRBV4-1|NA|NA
CASSNSANEKLFF
TGCGCCAGCAGTAACAGCGCTAATGAAAAACTGTTTTTT
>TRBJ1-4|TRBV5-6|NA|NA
CASSYRVPNEKLFF
TGTGCCAGCAGCTACCGGGTTCCTAATGAAAAACTGTTTTTT
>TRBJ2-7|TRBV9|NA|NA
CASSVGPLRGEQYF
TGTGCCAGCAGCGTAGGCCCCTTGAGGGGCGAGCAGTACTTC
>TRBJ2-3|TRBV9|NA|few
CASSQRLRGTDTQYF
TGTGCCAGCAGTCAAAGACTGAGGGGCACAGATACGCAGTATTTT
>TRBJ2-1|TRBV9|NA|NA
CASSVGVGDNEQFF
TGTGCCAGCAGCGTAGGGGTTGGAGACAATGAGCAGTTCTTC
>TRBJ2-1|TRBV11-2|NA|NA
CASSLDPSNEQFF
TGTGCCAGCAGCTTAGACCCGTCCAATGAGCAGTTCTTC
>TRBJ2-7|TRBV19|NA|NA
CASSQGYEQYF
TGTGCCAGTAGCCAGGGGTACGAGCAGTACTTC